This TCR beta chain was captured in a study of cytomegalovirus exposure and HLA in healthy donors. Study-wide findings and caveats: It was reported that TCR beta sequences correctly inferred the HLA-A and HLA-B alleles for most subjects.

Between the trimmed V and J ends, which lost 7 bases and 2 bases, there was a span of 12 bases. The CDR3 sequence is 15 residues long. Germline CDR1 and CDR2: MDHEN and SYDVKM. The study ran its PCR with 60 Vbeta and 13 Jbeta primers. Method: immunoSEQ multiplex PCR; TCRdb's copy keeps in-frame clones and lacks some. The repertoire holds around 110,000 clones, with 65% to 75% as singletons. A word on this clone: Antigen: not known.

The clonotype was recovered from a man under 40 in good health and CMV-seropositive. Input material: PBMCs. This chain joins TRBV28 and TRBJ2-6, with a possible D match to TRBD1 (6 bases). This CDR3 is CASTETGPGANVLTF. As DNA, the CDR3 is TGTGCCAGCACCGAGACAGGCCCTGGGGCCAACGTCCTGACTTTC.